This T cell receptor beta chain was recovered during a study of cytotoxic CD8 clonotypes in ibrutinib-treated CLL. The assay was immunoSEQ multiplex PCR, and TCRdb's table has in-frame clones only and misses some. The sample contains 60,000 to 75,000 clones, about nine tenths of which appear only once. Germline CDR1 SGHNT, CDR2 YYREEE (reference sequence). Trimming removed 1 base at V and 4 bases at J, with 10 bases between. CDR3 length: 14 amino acids. V gene TRBV5-4 combines with J gene TRBJ2-3, with D unresolved. The TCR sequence derives from a human donor with chronic lymphocytic leukemia. The sequences come from PBMCs, collected after 12 months of ibrutinib treatment. CDR3 sequence: CASSLSSWADTQYF. The DNA of the CDR3 is TGTGCCAGCAGCTTGAGTAGCTGGGCAGATACGCAGTATTTT.